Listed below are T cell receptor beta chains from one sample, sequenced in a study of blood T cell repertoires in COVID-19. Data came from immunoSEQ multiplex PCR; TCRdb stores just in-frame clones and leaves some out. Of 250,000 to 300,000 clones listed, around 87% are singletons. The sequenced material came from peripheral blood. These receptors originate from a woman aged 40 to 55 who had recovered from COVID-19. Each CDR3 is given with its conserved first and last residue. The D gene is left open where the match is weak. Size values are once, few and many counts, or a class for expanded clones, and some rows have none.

DNA: TGTGCCAGCAGCTTGGCCTATGGGCGAGCCTTAGCCAAAAACATTCAGTACTTC; CDR3: CASSLAYGRALAKNIQYF; J: TRBJ2-4; D: NA; size: NA; V: TRBV5-4
DNA: TGTGCCAGCAGCTCCCGGGGACAGAACACTGAAGCTTTCTTT; CDR3: CASSSRGQNTEAFF; J: TRBJ1-1; D: NA; size: few; V: TRBV5-4
DNA: TGTGCCAGCAGCCGCGGGGGTGGTATTGTCCAGCAGTACTTC; CDR3: CASSRGGGIVQQYF; J: TRBJ2-7; D: TRBD2; size: once; V: TRBV7-9
DNA: TGTGCCACCAGACCCCCGGGGAGGATCAATTCACCCCTCCACTTT; CDR3: CATRPPGRINSPLHF; J: TRBJ1-6; D: NA; size: NA; V: TRBV15
DNA: TGTGCCAGCAGTTCTGGGGGCGGGGGTTCCTCCCAGCAGTACTTC; CDR3: CASSSGGGGSSQQYF; J: TRBJ2-7; D: NA; size: NA; V: TRBV7-2
DNA: TGCGCCAGCAGCTTAAGACAGGGAGCCTACGAGCAGTACTTC; CDR3: CASSLRQGAYEQYF; J: TRBJ2-7; D: TRBD1; size: many; V: TRBV4-1
DNA: TGTGCCAGCAGCTTAACGGGACTAGCGGGGGATACGCAGTATTTT; CDR3: CASSLTGLAGDTQYF; J: TRBJ2-3; D: TRBD2; size: once; V: TRBV7-2
DNA: TGCGCCAGCAGTCACCCAAGACAGGGGCTTGGCGGGGAGCTGTTTTTT; CDR3: CASSHPRQGLGGELFF; J: TRBJ2-2; D: TRBD1; size: NA; V: TRBV23-1
DNA: TGTGCCAGCAGCTTACCCGGGACAGGGGGAGAGACCCAGTACTTC; CDR3: CASSLPGTGGETQYF; J: TRBJ2-5; D: TRBD1; size: NA; V: TRBV7-2
DNA: TGTGCCAGCGGCGGGACAGGGGAATTTAGCAATCAGCCCCAGCATTTT; CDR3: CASGGTGEFSNQPQHF; J: TRBJ1-5; D: TRBD1; size: NA; V: TRBV27
DNA: TGCGCCAGCAGCCCATCCCGGGGGACAGCCTACGAGCAGTACTTC; CDR3: CASSPSRGTAYEQYF; J: TRBJ2-7; D: NA; size: NA; V: TRBV4-1
DNA: TGTGCCAGCAGTTTACGGCGGAACGAGCAGTACTTC; CDR3: CASSLRRNEQYF; J: TRBJ2-7; D: NA; size: medium-sized; V: TRBV28
DNA: TGTGCCAGCAGCGAGGGGGTATCGGTGTGGAAAGAGACCCAGTACTTC; CDR3: CASSEGVSVWKETQYF; J: TRBJ2-5; D: NA; size: NA; V: TRBV9
DNA: TGTGCCAGCAGCACCCAGAGCAATCAGCCCCAGCATTTT; CDR3: CASSTQSNQPQHF; J: TRBJ1-5; D: NA; size: NA; V: TRBV7-2
DNA: TGTGCCAGTAGTATAGGCAGGGACAGGGCCGACACTGAAGCTTTCTTT; CDR3: CASSIGRDRADTEAFF; J: TRBJ1-1; D: TRBD1; size: few; V: TRBV19
DNA: TGTGCCAGCAGTACCTCGGACAGGGGGCTCCCCTACGAGCAGTACTTC; CDR3: CASSTSDRGLPYEQYF; J: TRBJ2-7; D: TRBD1; size: NA; V: TRBV2
DNA: TGTGCCAGCAGCTGGGGGCAGACAGCTGAAGCTTTCTTT; CDR3: CASSWGQTAEAFF; J: TRBJ1-1; D: NA; size: few; V: TRBV5-4
DNA: TGTGCCAGCAGTTTCGAGACAGGGGGAGGTGGGGCCAACGTCCTGACTTTC; CDR3: CASSFETGGGGANVLTF; J: TRBJ2-6; D: TRBD1; size: few; V: TRBV2
DNA: TGTGCCAGCAGCGTAGGACCGGGGGTAAGAGGGTACAATGAGCAGTTCTTC; CDR3: CASSVGPGVRGYNEQFF; J: TRBJ2-1; D: NA; size: NA; V: TRBV9
DNA: TGTGCCAGTAGCCCCAGCGGCTACGAGCAGTACTTC; CDR3: CASSPSGYEQYF; J: TRBJ2-7; D: NA; size: NA; V: TRBV19
DNA: TGTGCCAGCAGACGACAGGGGGCCACCGGGGAGCTGTTTTTT; CDR3: CASRRQGATGELFF; J: TRBJ2-2; D: TRBD1; size: once; V: TRBV27
DNA: TGCGCCAGCAGTGCGAGAGGGGGAGTAAACAATTCACCCCTCCACTTT; CDR3: CASSARGGVNNSPLHF; J: TRBJ1-6; D: NA; size: NA; V: TRBV10-2
DNA: TGTGCCAGTAGTACGGGACAGGGCAACACTGAAGCTTTCTTT; CDR3: CASSTGQGNTEAFF; J: TRBJ1-1; D: TRBD1; size: NA; V: TRBV19
DNA: TGTGCCAGCAGTGAAGGCCCTCGGCAACTACCAAGCACAGATACGCAGTATTTT; CDR3: CASSEGPRQLPSTDTQYF; J: TRBJ2-3; D: NA; size: NA; V: TRBV6-1
DNA: TGTGCCAGCAGCCGACTAGCGGGGGCCCACCGGGGAGAGCAGTACTTC; CDR3: CASSRLAGAHRGEQYF; J: TRBJ2-7; D: TRBD2; size: NA; V: TRBV13
DNA: TGCGCCAGCAGCTTACTATCTAGCGGGGGGGCCGCCGGGGAGCTGTTTTTT; CDR3: CASSLLSSGGAAGELFF; J: TRBJ2-2; D: TRBD2; size: NA; V: TRBV5-1
DNA: TGTGCCAGCAGCTTTGACACTAGCTCCTACAATGAGCAGTTCTTC; CDR3: CASSFDTSSYNEQFF; J: TRBJ2-1; D: NA; size: NA; V: TRBV5-6
DNA: TGTGCCAGCAGCCATCGACCTTTTGGGCAGGCCCTCCACTTT; CDR3: CASSHRPFGQALHF; J: TRBJ1-6; D: NA; size: NA; V: TRBV3-1/TRBV3-2
DNA: TGTGCCATCAGTGAGTCCTTGAGAAATCAGCCCCAGCATTTT; CDR3: CAISESLRNQPQHF; J: TRBJ1-5; D: NA; size: once; V: TRBV10-3
DNA: TGTGCCAGTAGTACCGATACAGGGGGCCCCCTCCACTTT; CDR3: CASSTDTGGPLHF; J: TRBJ1-6; D: TRBD1; size: NA; V: TRBV19
DNA: TGTGCCAGCAGCTGGGGGACAGCCAACACTGAAGCTTTCTTT; CDR3: CASSWGTANTEAFF; J: TRBJ1-1; D: TRBD1; size: NA; V: TRBV5-6
DNA: TGTGCCAGCAGCGTAGCGATTGGGGGGGCGAGCAACACTGAAGCTTTCTTT; CDR3: CASSVAIGGASNTEAFF; J: TRBJ1-1; D: NA; size: NA; V: TRBV9
DNA: TGTGCCAGCAGCCTGGGGGGAAGGTACGAGCAGTACTTC; CDR3: CASSLGGRYEQYF; J: TRBJ2-7; D: NA; size: once; V: TRBV3-1/TRBV3-2
DNA: TGTGCCAGCAGCCCCCGGGGCGGCGGCGGGGGGGCCTACAATGAGCAGTTCTTC; CDR3: CASSPRGGGGGAYNEQFF; J: TRBJ2-1; D: TRBD2; size: NA; V: TRBV7-6
DNA: TGTGCCAGCAGTTCGGACAGGGGGCGAGGAAACACTGAAGCTTTCTTT; CDR3: CASSSDRGRGNTEAFF; J: TRBJ1-1; D: TRBD1; size: NA; V: TRBV27
DNA: TGTGCCAGCAGGGACTTGGGGTTCCTAACCTATGGCTACACCTTC; CDR3: CASRDLGFLTYGYTF; J: TRBJ1-2; D: NA; size: NA; V: TRBV6-5
DNA: TGTGCCAGCAACCCATCGACAGGGGGCATGTCCGTCCGCATGAAGACCCAGTACTTC; CDR3: CASNPSTGGMSVRMKTQYF; J: TRBJ2-5; D: TRBD1; size: NA; V: TRBV7-9
DNA: TGTGCCAGCAGCTTGAACGGGGACTATGGCTACACCTTC; CDR3: CASSLNGDYGYTF; J: TRBJ1-2; D: NA; size: NA; V: TRBV5-6
DNA: TGTGCCAGCAGCTTGGACGGAGTCTCTGGAAACACCATATATTTT; CDR3: CASSLDGVSGNTIYF; J: TRBJ1-3; D: NA; size: NA; V: TRBV5-6
DNA: TGTGCCAGCAGCTTCACAGGGTCTAACTATGGCTACACCTTC; CDR3: CASSFTGSNYGYTF; J: TRBJ1-2; D: NA; size: NA; V: TRBV7-2
DNA: TGTGCCAGCAGCTGGGGGGAACAGCGGCCAGAGACCCAGTACTTC; CDR3: CASSWGEQRPETQYF; J: TRBJ2-5; D: NA; size: NA; V: TRBV5-6
DNA: TGTGCCAGCAGTTTATTCCCACCGGGACTAGCGGGGGACCTACAAGAGACCCAGTACTTC; CDR3: CASSLFPPGLAGDLQETQYF; J: TRBJ2-5; D: TRBD2; size: NA; V: TRBV27
DNA: TGTGCCATTTTGGACAGAGGAAATGAAAAACTGTTTTTT; CDR3: CAILDRGNEKLFF; J: TRBJ1-4; D: NA; size: NA; V: TRBV9
DNA: TGTGCCTGGAGTGATACTTGGGCTCCGTGGTACTTC; CDR3: CAWSDTWAPWYF; J: TRBJ2-7; D: NA; size: NA; V: TRBV30
DNA: TGTGCCAGCAGTCGACAGGGGAATCAGCCCCAGCATTTT; CDR3: CASSRQGNQPQHF; J: TRBJ1-5; D: TRBD1; size: few; V: TRBV6-5
DNA: TGTGCCAGCAGCGTACGGCGCGGAGATAGCTCCTACAATGAGCAGTTCTTC; CDR3: CASSVRRGDSSYNEQFF; J: TRBJ2-1; D: NA; size: NA; V: TRBV9
DNA: TGTGCCAGCAGCTTGGGGCCAGGGGAATACGACGAGCAGTACTTC; CDR3: CASSLGPGEYDEQYF; J: TRBJ2-7; D: NA; size: NA; V: TRBV5-6
DNA: TGTGCCTGGACTCCGGGACAAAACGGAAACACCATATATTTT; CDR3: CAWTPGQNGNTIYF; J: TRBJ1-3; D: NA; size: few; V: TRBV30
DNA: TGTGCCAGCAGCTTGGGAGCGTATGGCTACACCTTC; CDR3: CASSLGAYGYTF; J: TRBJ1-2; D: NA; size: NA; V: TRBV7-2
DNA: TGTGCCATCAGTGAGACCCGGACAGATACGCAGTATTTT; CDR3: CAISETRTDTQYF; J: TRBJ2-3; D: NA; size: NA; V: TRBV10-3
DNA: TGCGCCAGCAGCTCGACCGGGTTCTCCTACGAGCAGTACTTC; CDR3: CASSSTGFSYEQYF; J: TRBJ2-7; D: NA; size: once; V: TRBV5-1
DNA: TGTGCCAGCAGTCACCGCTCAGGGGGCTACACCTTC; CDR3: CASSHRSGGYTF; J: TRBJ1-2; D: NA; size: once; V: TRBV6-6
DNA: TGTGCCAGCAGTGGGTTTGGAGGAGGGGACAATTCACCCCTCCACTTT; CDR3: CASSGFGGGDNSPLHF; J: TRBJ1-6; D: NA; size: NA; V: TRBV2